This TCR beta chain was identified in a study of CD8 T cells in Susac syndrome. This clonotype has only a few counts. Included as multiple sclerosis controls were treatment-naive patients who had stable or active relapsing-remitting disease. cDNA came from about 0.51 to 1 ug RNA primed by random hexamers. TCRdb re-derived calls from the immunoSEQ multiplex PCR reads in MiXCR, one entry per CDR3 protein. The table records about 300,000 distinct CDR3 sequences, approximately 89% of them present only once. Germline loops: CDR1 MNHNS, CDR2 SASEGT. The CDR3 runs 13 residues. Between the trimmed V and J ends, which lost 8 bases and 2 bases, there was a span of 11 bases.

This receptor was identified in a human donor with multiple sclerosis. This chain uses TRBV6-1 with TRBJ2-3, with D possibly being TRBD2 (5 bases). The sequencing sample was made of CD8+ T cells from PBMCs. CDR3 loop: CASQDLYTDTQYF. The CDR3 DNA sequence: TGTGCCAGCCAGGACTTATACACAGATACGCAGTATTTT.